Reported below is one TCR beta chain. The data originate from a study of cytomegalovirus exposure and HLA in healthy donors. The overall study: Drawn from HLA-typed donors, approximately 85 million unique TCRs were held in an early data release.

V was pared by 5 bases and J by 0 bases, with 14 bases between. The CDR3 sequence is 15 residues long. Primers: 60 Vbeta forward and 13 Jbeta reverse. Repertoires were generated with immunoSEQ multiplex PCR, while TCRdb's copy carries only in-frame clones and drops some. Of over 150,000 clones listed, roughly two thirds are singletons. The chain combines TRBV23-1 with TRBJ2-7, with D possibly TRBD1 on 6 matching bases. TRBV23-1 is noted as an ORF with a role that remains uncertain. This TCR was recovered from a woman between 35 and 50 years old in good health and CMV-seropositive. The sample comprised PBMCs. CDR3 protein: CASSVNQGLSYEQYF. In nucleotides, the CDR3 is TGCGCCAGCAGTGTCAATCAGGGGCTCTCCTACGAGCAGTACTTC.